This T cell receptor beta chain was captured by sequencing in a study of T cells in Graves' hyperthyroidism and ophthalmopathy (dated by TCRdb to the late 2010s). For the wider study: Peripheral blood samples were taken at initial diagnosis, before any treatment was given. TCR V-J signatures able to tell the groups apart were searched for in a discovery cohort of 90 to 100 patients, of whom about 40 had Graves' ophthalmopathy and roughly 57 had stable Graves' hyperthyroidism. Whether ophthalmopathy could be predicted prospectively was tested in an independent validation cohort made up of under 20 hyperthyroidism patients plus 17 patients who later progressed to ophthalmopathy. The roughly 91 discovery patients were randomly divided into training and test sets at a 7:3 ratio. In addition, the study compared T-cell repertoires in thyroid tissue and in blood from about 6 Graves' hyperthyroidism patients. Following sampling, methimazole starting at 30 mg daily was given to hyperthyroidism patients, and high-dose intravenous methylprednisolone was given to ophthalmopathy patients. TCR Vbeta CDR3 sequencing of fewer than 150 peripheral blood samples (over 40 ophthalmopathy, 75 or so hyperthyroidism and 17 progressor patients) is reported in the paper. Study-wide conclusions, independent of this receptor: Most expanded thyroid clonotypes (frequency above 0.001) were also detected in blood, a finding suggesting that blood repertoires may reflect thyroid immune responses. No statistical method was used to set the sample size in advance, and investigators knew the group allocation. In validation, the model predicted progression to ophthalmopathy with approximately 71% sensitivity and less than 80% specificity, a median of roughly seven months before onset. Ophthalmopathy was separated from stable hyperthyroidism by a 13 V-J signature model, with around 90% sensitivity and about 81% specificity obtained in cross-validation and 80%/75% obtained in testing.

Counted from cysteine to phenylalanine, this CDR3 has 14 amino acids. The entry retains the CDR3 DNA only, 42 bases that are in frame from base 1. Deletion took 6 bases off V and 3 bases off J, with a span of 12 bases between the germline ends. The sample holds many counts of this clonotype. It lacks a known antigen. Base qualities are missing; no much larger clone stands one base away. Amplification of TCR beta CDR3 regions was carried out from RNA transcripts. A first-round RT-PCR of the TCR CDR3 used the HTBI primer set with the Qiagen OneStep RT-PCR kit. A second multiplex PCR round built the libraries, followed by size selection and purification. Libraries were sequenced paired-end with 100 bp reads on an Illumina HiSeq2000. The source study handled its data this way. Raw data were processed with SOAPnuke, discarding reads with adapters, uncalled bases, mean Phred below 15, or no exact constant-primer or identifier match. High-quality paired reads were merged with COPE v1.2.5, and unique nucleotide sequences were defined as clonotypes. MiTCR v1.1 was used to align clonotypes to the IMGT TRBV, TRBD and TRBJ reference segments. The analysis was restricted to V-J combinations with a frequency above 0.0001, which together covered 99.2% of the repertoires. The TCS score was defined as the ratio of F50 (clonal expansion) to E x V (chaos), calculated using BLOSUM62-based TCRdist between CDR3 peptides within each V-J. Welch's t-statistics and random forest reduced roughly 540 V-J features to 10 to 15, which were used in a naive Bayes classifier (R e1071). TCRdb's own reprocessing of the public reads used fastp at Q25 and MiXCR and kept productive beta chains. Each entry is one CDR3 protein sequence, shown with its most common DNA and genes. These V and J calls originate from TCRdb's pipeline instead of the authors' own analysis. This sample lists about 520,000 distinct CDR3 sequences; around 24% were detected once. The ten top clones hold roughly 12% of the sample.

In the ophthalmopathy patients, disease was moderately to severely active, with a Clinical Activity Score of 3 or more, a NOSPECS grade of 4 or more, and a duration of less than 3 months. The study excluded patients with uncontrolled infections, other autoimmune diseases, pregnancy or lactation. Clinical symptoms, serum thyroxine and TRAb, thyroid ultrasound, and orbital computed tomography formed the basis for the diagnoses. PBMCs were isolated from roughly 10 ml of fresh peripheral blood by Ficoll-Paque density gradient centrifugation. Total RNA was extracted with Trizol reagent, and quality was checked on an Agilent 2100 Bioanalyzer.

The source material was blood. The chain is encoded by TRBV12-3 or TRBV12-4 joined to TRBJ1-5, and TRBD1 may be the D gene, going by 6 matching bases. This sequence was found in a woman aged 25 to 39 with Graves' ophthalmopathy. CDR3 loop: CASSLGGYNQPQHF. The nucleotide sequence is given as TGTGCCAGCAGCCTAGGGGGGTACAATCAGCCCCAGCATTTT.